This T cell receptor beta chain was profiled in a study of cytomegalovirus exposure and HLA in healthy donors. Germline CDR1 SGHNT, CDR2 YENEEA. The CDR3 has 15 residues. V was shortened by 0 bases and J by 0 bases, with 9 bases between the two germline ends. As to this clone: Antigen specificity is unknown.

Whole-study findings and limits: Earlier results showed most TCR beta V segments being productive about 87% or about 30% of the time.

At sampling all donors were nominally healthy, likely with unrecorded immune exposures. The PCR was carried out with 60 Vbeta primers and 13 Jbeta primers. Here immunoSEQ multiplex PCR was the method, and the copy in TCRdb shows in-frame clones only, minus some. The sample lists fewer than 90,000 clones, less than 85% occurring once. V gene TRBV11-3 combines with J gene TRBJ2-7; D remains ambiguous. Sequenced: PBMCs. The source is a woman aged 45-59 years in good health and CMV-seropositive. The CDR3, as DNA: TGTGCCAGCAGCTTAGAGCGCGGCCACTCCTACGAGCAGTACTTC. This gives the protein CASSLERGHSYEQYF.